This T cell receptor beta chain came from a study of blood T cell repertoires in COVID-19. Original methodology: For nucleated cells, counts were estimated from reference gene primer amplification. The assay was immunoSEQ multiplex PCR, and TCRdb's table has in-frame clones only and misses some. V and J calls and clone size are copied from that table; D and trimming were computed from the DNA. The repertoire includes 150,000 to 200,000 clones, 70% to 90% of them detected once, and around 6.7% sits in the top ten. In terms of age and location, participants ranged from roughly 18 to 95 years and lived in about 25 US areas. Categorization into cohorts depended on clinical history that participants reported. Recovery meant two consecutive negative NP/OP PCR tests, professional clearance, or resolved symptoms. The CDR3 contains 12 residues. The germline V gene encodes CDR1 SGHDT and CDR2 YYEEEE. V lost 3 bases and J lost 16, with 17 bases in between.

The chain recombines TRBV5-6 with TRBJ2-1; a possible D gene is TRBD2 (6 bases). The material sequenced was PBMCs or T cells enriched from blood (not recorded which). The TCR sequence derives from a woman between 50 and 59 years old who had recovered from COVID-19. The CDR3 is CASSSPGLRFFF. The CDR3 nucleotides read TGTGCCAGCAGCTCTCCGGGACTTAGATTTTTCTTC.